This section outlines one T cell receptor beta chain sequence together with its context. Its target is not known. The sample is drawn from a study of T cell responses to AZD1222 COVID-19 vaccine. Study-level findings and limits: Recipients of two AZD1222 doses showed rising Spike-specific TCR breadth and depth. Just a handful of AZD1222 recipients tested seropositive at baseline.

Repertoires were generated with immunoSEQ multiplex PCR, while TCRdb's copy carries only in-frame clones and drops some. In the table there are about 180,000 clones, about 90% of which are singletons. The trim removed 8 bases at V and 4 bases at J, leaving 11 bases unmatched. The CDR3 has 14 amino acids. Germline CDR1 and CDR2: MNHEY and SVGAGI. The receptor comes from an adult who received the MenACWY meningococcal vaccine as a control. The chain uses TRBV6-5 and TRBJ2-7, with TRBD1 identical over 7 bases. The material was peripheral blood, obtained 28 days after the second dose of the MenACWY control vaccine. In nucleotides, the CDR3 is TGTGCCAGCCGTCGGGAACAGGGGCTTTACGAGCAGTACTTC. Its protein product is CASRREQGLYEQYF.